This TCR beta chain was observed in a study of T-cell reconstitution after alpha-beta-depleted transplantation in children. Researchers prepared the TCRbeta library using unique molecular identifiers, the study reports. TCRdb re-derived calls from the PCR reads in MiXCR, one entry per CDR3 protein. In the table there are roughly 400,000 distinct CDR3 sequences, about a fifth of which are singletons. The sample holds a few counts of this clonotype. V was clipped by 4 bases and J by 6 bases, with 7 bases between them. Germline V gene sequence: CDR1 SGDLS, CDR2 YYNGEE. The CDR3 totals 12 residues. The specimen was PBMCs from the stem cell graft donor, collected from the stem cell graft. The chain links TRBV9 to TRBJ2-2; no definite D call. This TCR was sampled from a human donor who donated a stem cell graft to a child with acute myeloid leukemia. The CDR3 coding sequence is TGTGCCAGCAGCTTCGCTTCCGGGGAGCTGTTTTTT. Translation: CASSFASGELFF.